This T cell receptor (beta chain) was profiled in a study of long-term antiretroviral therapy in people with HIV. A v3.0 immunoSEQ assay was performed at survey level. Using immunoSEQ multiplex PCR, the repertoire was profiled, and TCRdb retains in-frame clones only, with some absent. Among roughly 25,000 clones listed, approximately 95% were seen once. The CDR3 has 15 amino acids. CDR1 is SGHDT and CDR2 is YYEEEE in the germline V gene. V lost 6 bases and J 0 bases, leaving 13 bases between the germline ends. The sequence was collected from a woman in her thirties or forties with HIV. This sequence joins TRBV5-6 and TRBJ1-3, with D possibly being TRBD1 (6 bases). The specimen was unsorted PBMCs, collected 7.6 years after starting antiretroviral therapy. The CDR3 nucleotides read TGTGCCAGCACCCTTACAGGGAGCTCTGGAAACACCATATATTTT. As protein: CASTLTGSSGNTIYF.